The 19 T cell receptor beta chains in this list originate from one sample, sequenced in a study of cytomegalovirus exposure and HLA in healthy donors. The PCR employed 60 Vbeta primers together with 13 Jbeta primers. Sequenced by immunoSEQ multiplex PCR; TCRdb stores in-frame clones only, minus some. The table has 140,000 to 150,000 clones, around 77% seen once. Sequenced input: PBMCs. These receptors were collected from a woman aged 35 to 49 in good health and CMV-seropositive.

The chain joins TRBV4-2 to TRBJ2-3; 12 nucleotides agree with TRBD2. V trimming: 7 bases; J trimming: 3 bases; junction bases outside the gene matches: 5. CDR3 length: 15 amino acids. Germline lookup yields CDR1 LGHNA and CDR2 YNFKEQ. CDR3 sequence: CASNQGLAGTDTQYF. CDR3 DNA sequence: TGTGCCAGCAACCAGGGACTAGCGGGTACAGATACGCAGTATTTT.

The table lists this clone with a few counts. The chain joins TRBV5-1 to TRBJ1-2; D not certain. Germline V gene data show CDR1 as SGHRS and CDR2 as YFSETQ. This CDR3 comprises 12 residues. Trimming removed 0 bases at V and 7 bases at J, with 7 bases between. The CDR3 DNA follows: TGCGCCAGCAGCTTGGACCGGGGTGGCTACACCTTC. Translation: CASSLDRGGYTF.

The gene calls are TRBV4-2 and TRBJ1-1; weak D call: TRBD1 (6 bases). The CDR3 spans 12 residues. Germline V gene data show CDR1 as LGHNA and CDR2 as YNFKEQ. V gave up 1 base and J gave up 8 bases, with 8 bases separating them. The CDR3 reads CASSQAGTEAFF. CDR3 bases: TGTGCCAGCAGCCAAGCCGGGACAGAAGCTTTCTTT.

The chain carries TRBV11-2 and TRBJ1-5; a weak D match, TRBD1 (6 bases). The germline CDR1 and CDR2 sequences are SGHAT and FQNNGV. V lost 6 bases to trimming and J lost 0 bases, with 15 bases between them. The CDR3 totals 16 residues. The CDR3 spells CASRRQGTHSNQPQHF. The CDR3 DNA reads TGTGCCAGCAGACGTCAGGGGACCCATAGCAATCAGCCCCAGCATTTT.

The gene calls are TRBV5-1 and TRBJ1-2; 8 nucleotides line up with TRBD1. Germline CDR1 SGHRS, CDR2 YFSETQ. The length of the CDR3 is 14 residues. J gave up 4 bases and V 0 bases, and 2 bases lay outside the gene matches. This CDR3 is CASSLETGAYGYTF. DNA of the CDR3: TGCGCCAGCAGCTTGGAGACAGGGGCCTATGGCTACACCTTC.

The J gene is TRBJ2-3, the V gene TRBV5-1; 7 nucleotides agree with TRBD2. This CDR3 has 15 residues. The V segment lost 2 bases and the J segment 4 bases; nucleotides outside the gene matches: 7. Germline V gene data show CDR1 as SGHRS and CDR2 as YFSETQ. CDR3 in DNA: TGCGCCAGCAGCTTCGGGAGCGGGGTGTCAGATACGCAGTATTTT. It translates to CASSFGSGVSDTQYF.

The chain joins TRBV30 to TRBJ1-2, with D perhaps TRBD1 (5 bases). V lost 3 bases to trimming and J lost 2 bases, with 34 bases between them. Germline values: CDR1 GTSNPN, CDR2 SVGIG (reference sequence). This CDR3 is 21 amino acids long. This chain's CDR3 is CAWSVGGTTLLWSGENYGYTF. The CDR3 DNA reads TGTGCCTGGAGCGTGGGGGGTACAACCTTACTGTGGTCGGGAGAAAACTATGGCTACACCTTC.

This sequence joins TRBV11-3 and TRBJ2-1; TRBD1 matches at 9 bases. The trim removed 1 base at V and 4 bases at J, leaving 2 bases unmatched. This CDR3 comprises 15 residues. Germline V gene data show CDR1 as SGHNT and CDR2 as YENEEA. DNA of the CDR3: TGTGCCAGCAGCTTAGCGGGACAGGGATACAATGAGCAGTTCTTC. It encodes CASSLAGQGYNEQFF. Full variable domain (outside the CDR3, taken from reference TRBV11-3 and TRBJ2-1): EAGVVQSPRYKIIEKKQPVAFWCNPISGHNTLYWYLQNLGQGPELLIRYENEEAVDDSQLPKDRFSAERLKGVDSTLKIQPAELGDSAVYLCASSLAGQGYNEQFFGPGTRLTVL.

This clone was observed a few times. The V gene is TRBV5-1, the J gene TRBJ2-5, with D tentatively TRBD2 (6 bases). Per the germline V gene, CDR1 is SGHRS and CDR2 is YFSETQ. The ends were cut back, 4 bases at V and 2 bases at J, with 15 bases in the middle. The CDR3 has 15 amino acids. Here the CDR3 DNA reads TGCGCCAGCAGCACACGCGGGACGCGGCAAGAGACCCAGTACTTC. Translated: CASSTRGTRQETQYF.

The chain links TRBV29-1 to TRBJ2-7, with TRBD2 matching over 8 bases. The CDR3 covers 14 residues. The V and J ends lost 5 bases and 3 bases, in that order; junction bases with no gene match: 9. Per germline, CDR1 SQVTM and CDR2 ANQGSEA. CDR3 sequence reads: CSVNLRGGSYEQYF. The CDR3 DNA is TGCAGCGTTAATCTCCGGGGGGGGAGCTACGAGCAGTACTTC.

This clone was seen ten or more times. This sequence joins TRBV4-1 and TRBJ1-5, with 11 bases aligning to TRBD1. The junction had 6 bases not matched to a gene; V was cut back by 2 bases and J by 6 bases. Germline loops: CDR1 MGHRA, CDR2 YSYEKL. This CDR3 region has 16 residues. The CDR3 region is CASSQYGQGAGQPQHF. The CDR3 region has the DNA TGCGCCAGCAGCCAATACGGACAGGGGGCGGGTCAGCCCCAGCATTTT.

The chain is built from TRBV5-1 and TRBJ2-1, with D possibly TRBD2 on 8 matching bases. Germline CDR1 reads SGHRS; CDR2 reads YFSETQ. The CDR3 loop spans 17 amino acids. The ends were cut back, 6 bases at V and 10 bases at J, with 29 bases in the middle. In nucleotides, the CDR3 is TGCGCCAGCACACGGGGGGGCACCCGGGACAGACTTACGGAGCAGTTCTTC. Its translation is CASTRGGTRDRLTEQFF.

This chain links TRBV5-1 with TRBJ2-1; no clear D. Trimming stripped 4 bases from V and 5 bases from J, with 16 bases between. The CDR3 consists of 15 residues. Germline assignment: CDR1 SGHRS and CDR2 YFSETQ. CDR3 sequence reads: CASSPSVLGHNEQFF. For the CDR3, the DNA is TGCGCCAGCAGCCCCTCTGTACTGGGCCACAATGAGCAGTTCTTC.

The chain combines TRBV6-5 with TRBJ1-5; D remains unclear. Germline V gene data show CDR1 as MNHEY and CDR2 as SVGAGI. V was shortened by 6 bases and J by 1 base, with 13 bases between the two germline ends. This CDR3 is built from 15 residues. The CDR3 bases are TGTGCCAGCAGCTTCACAGCAGACAGCAATCAGCCCCAGCATTTT. It codes for CASSFTADSNQPQHF.

Only one count was recorded for this clone. This chain uses TRBV4-2 with TRBJ2-5; 7 nucleotides align to TRBD2. Trimming at V came to 5 bases and at J to 2 bases, leaving 5 bases not matched to a gene. Looked up from germline, CDR1 is LGHNA and CDR2 is YNFKEQ. The CDR3 is made up of 14 amino acids. This CDR3 is CASSIEGLQETQYF. The CDR3 nucleotides read TGTGCCAGCAGCATAGAGGGACTACAAGAGACCCAGTACTTC.

The chain recombines TRBV10-3 with TRBJ2-1, with TRBD2 matching 10 bases. Looked up from germline, CDR1 is ENHRY and CDR2 is SYGVKD. V trimming: 3 bases; J trimming: 8 bases; junction bases outside the gene matches: 10. This CDR3 has 16 amino acids. This chain's CDR3 is CAISDSGTSVPDEQFF. In DNA, the CDR3 is TGTGCCATCAGTGACTCGGGGACTAGCGTTCCTGATGAGCAGTTCTTC.

The chain recombines TRBV28 with TRBJ1-2; 7 bases fit TRBD1. There are 14 residues in the CDR3. Per germline, CDR1 MDHEN and CDR2 SYDVKM. The ends lost 5 bases at V and 4 bases at J; junction bases unmatched: 7. The CDR3 nucleotides are TGTGCCAGCAGTACGGGGACAGCGAGCTATGGCTACACCTTC. This codes for CASSTGTASYGYTF.

The chain is built from TRBV4-1 and TRBJ1-2; tentative D call: TRBD1 (5 bases). CDR3 size: 13 residues. Trimming left V 3 bases short and J 8 bases short, with 13 bases between. CDR1 and CDR2 (germline): MGHRA, YSYEKL. This CDR3 is CASSHNGGDGYTF. The CDR3 DNA follows: TGCGCCAGCAGCCACAATGGGGGGGACGGCTACACCTTC.

This clone was counted only a few times. The V and J genes are TRBV27 and TRBJ1-1, with D possibly being TRBD1 (6 bases). Trimming took off 2 bases at V and 5 bases at J, with 21 bases between the two ends. There are 17 residues in the CDR3. Germline V gene data show CDR1 as MNHEY and CDR2 as SMNVEV (reference sequence). CDR3 sequence: CASSLRVRLGGRTEAFF. The CDR3 DNA sequence: TGTGCCAGCAGTTTAAGGGTACGCTTGGGGGGGCGAACTGAAGCTTTCTTT.